Included here is one T cell receptor beta chain sequence, with context. Its matching antigen is unknown. Germline V gene sequence: CDR1 LGHNA, CDR2 YNFKEQ. The CDR3 is 16 amino acids. Trimming at V came to 0 bases and at J to 5 bases, leaving 4 bases not matched to a gene. The sample is drawn from a study of CD8+ T cells in alopecia areata. Overall study results and limits: Normal skin's resident alphabeta T cells are sequenced alongside lesional scalp T cells. Many expanded lesional clones persisted during tofacitinib (in both scalp and blood).

Treatment reported: oral pan-JAK inhibitor, 5-10 mg twice daily. It was cDNA, reverse transcribed from extracted RNA, that served as the sequencing template. Libraries were prepared by immunoSEQ multiplex PCR; TCRdb keeps only in-frame clonotypes and omits some of them. In the table there are around 200,000 clones, roughly 64% of which are singletons. V usage is TRBV4-2 and J usage is TRBJ2-2; 9 bases agree with TRBD2. This clonotype was obtained from a human donor with alopecia areata. The material sequenced was CD4+ T cells sorted from blood, taken at week 4, from a patient treated with tofacitinib. CDR3 in DNA: TGTGCCAGCAGCCAAGAGCGGGGGGGCAGGACCGGGGAGCTGTTTTTT. Its protein product is CASSQERGGRTGELFF.